Below, 27 T cell receptor beta chains from the same sample are listed, as sequenced in a study of blood T cell repertoires in COVID-19. Sequenced by immunoSEQ multiplex PCR; TCRdb stores in-frame clones only, minus some. The table records hundreds of thousands of clones, about 86% of them present only once. The material sequenced was PBMCs or T cells enriched from blood (not recorded which). All receptors come from a woman aged 40 to 50 with acute COVID-19.

This clone has at least ten counts. The V and J genes are TRBV29-1 and TRBJ2-2, with D perhaps matching TRBD2 (5 bases). V dropped 6 bases and J dropped 6 bases, with 20 bases sitting between them. The CDR3 contains 15 residues. Per the germline V gene, CDR1 is SQVTM and CDR2 is ANQGSEA. The CDR3 region has the DNA TGCAGCGTAGCCCCGGGCCCTTCGGGGTCCGGGGAGCTGTTTTTT. This translates into CSVAPGPSGSGELFF.

CDR3 residues: CASSFRDRPYNEQFF. The CDR3 bases are TGTGCCAGCAGCTTCAGGGATAGGCCCTACAATGAGCAGTTCTTC. The genes are TRBV7-2 and TRBJ2-1; TRBD1 might be the D (5 bases). This CDR3 has 15 amino acids. Germline assignment: CDR1 SGHTA and CDR2 FQGNSA. The V and J ends lost 3 bases and 2 bases respectively, with 11 bases between them.

The rearrangement uses TRBV18 and TRBJ1-1; no clear D gene. Germline values: CDR1 KGHSH, CDR2 LQKENI. Between the trimmed V and J ends, which lost 3 bases and 2 bases, there was a span of 13 bases. This CDR3 contains 15 residues. Here the CDR3 DNA reads TGTGCCAGCTCACCGCAAGAGAGAGTTAACACTGAAGCTTTCTTT. Amino acid sequence: CASSPQERVNTEAFF. Combining the CDR3 with reference TRBV18 and TRBJ1-1 gives the whole variable domain NAGVMQNPRHLVRRRGQEARLRCSPMKGHSHVYWYRQLPEEGLKFMVYLQKENIIDESGMPKERFSAEFPKEGPSILRIQQVVRGDSAAYFCASSPQERVNTEAFFGQGTRLTVV.

This clone has only a few counts. The rearrangement joins TRBV3-1 (or the pseudogene TRBV3-2) to TRBJ1-1, with TRBD1 as a possible D gene (6 bases). Germline V CDR1 and CDR2: LGHDT, YNNKEL (reference sequence). The CDR3 totals 15 residues. Trimming removed 3 bases from V and 0 bases from J, with 11 bases in between. CDR3 coding DNA: TGTGCCAGCAGCCAGCCACAGGGCATGAACACTGAAGCTTTCTTT. Residues: CASSQPQGMNTEAFF.

This clone was found many times. The J gene is TRBJ2-2, the V gene TRBV7-9; perhaps TRBD2 as D (5 bases). The germline V and J ends were trimmed by 5 bases and 6 bases, with 22 bases remaining between them. The germline CDR1 and CDR2 sequences are SEHNR and FQNEAQ (reference sequence). The CDR3 runs to 17 residues. The CDR3 loop is CASSLLGLLGFAGELFF. DNA for the CDR3: TGTGCCAGCAGCCTGTTAGGGCTACTAGGTTTTGCCGGGGAGCTGTTTTTT.

V gene TRBV3-1 (or the pseudogene TRBV3-2) combines with J gene TRBJ2-5, with D tentatively TRBD2 (6 bases). This CDR3 spans 19 amino acids. V lost 7 bases, J lost 2 bases, and 29 bases lay in between. Germline CDR1 is LGHDT and CDR2 is YNNKEL (reference sequence). The CDR3 here is CASTDESGTPQTKQETQYF. For the CDR3, the DNA is TGTGCCAGCACCGATGAGTCCGGGACTCCACAAACAAAACAAGAGACCCAGTACTTC.

The chain uses TRBV18 and TRBJ2-7; tentatively, D is TRBD2 (7 bases). The germline V gene encodes CDR1 KGHSH and CDR2 LQKENI. The ends were cut back, 6 bases at V and 3 bases at J, with 18 bases in the middle. This CDR3 is built from 15 residues. CDR3 sequence (DNA): TGTGCCAGCTCCCTAGAGGGGGGGAATCTCTACGAGCAGTACTTC. Its protein is CASSLEGGNLYEQYF.

J is TRBJ1-5 and V is TRBV28; D is unresolved. The CDR3 has 12 residues. The germline V gene encodes CDR1 MDHEN and CDR2 SYDVKM. The ends were cut back, 2 bases at V and 9 bases at J, with 8 bases in the middle. The CDR3 is CASSLVRRPQHF. The CDR3 bases are TGTGCCAGCAGTTTAGTGAGAAGGCCCCAGCATTTT.

The V and J genes are TRBV27 and TRBJ2-7, with TRBD1 matching over 7 bases. V trimming: 5 bases; J trimming: 4 bases; junction bases outside the gene matches: 8. The germline CDR1 and CDR2 sequences are MNHEY and SMNVEV (reference sequence). The CDR3 totals 14 residues. The CDR3 DNA is TGTGCCAGCAGTCAACTGGGGACAGCTTACGAGCAGTACTTC. Translating it yields CASSQLGTAYEQYF.

The V and J genes are TRBV7-9 and TRBJ2-3; TRBD2 agrees at 8 bases. The CDR3 spans 17 residues. Germline CDR1 SEHNR, CDR2 FQNEAQ (reference sequence). V was pared by 7 bases and J by 1 base, with 13 bases of the junction left unmatched. For the CDR3, the DNA is TGTGCCAGCATCAAAAGCGGGAGTTTTTATGGCACAGATACGCAGTATTTT. It translates to CASIKSGSFYGTDTQYF.

The chain is built from TRBV29-1 and TRBJ2-1, with TRBD2 matching 8 bases. There are 14 residues in the CDR3. J lost 9 bases, V lost 6 bases, and 13 bases had no gene match. Germline lookup yields CDR1 SQVTM and CDR2 ANQGSEA. The CDR3 loop reads CSVTGTRLSIEQFF. As DNA, the CDR3 is TGCAGCGTAACCGGGACTAGGCTATCGATTGAGCAGTTCTTC.

The V and J genes are TRBV7-9 and TRBJ2-3; TRBD2 agrees at 13 bases. From germline, CDR1 is SEHNR and CDR2 FQNEAQ (reference sequence). The junction had 9 bases not matched to a gene; V was cut back by 5 bases and J by 4 bases. The CDR3 length is 17 residues. In nucleotides, the CDR3 is TGTGCCAGCAGCCCGAGGGGACTAGCGGGAAGCGCAGATACGCAGTATTTT. Amino acid sequence: CASSPRGLAGSADTQYF.

The V and J genes are TRBV5-4 and TRBJ1-1; unclear D gene. The V gene's germline CDR1 is SGHNT and CDR2 YYREEE (reference sequence). The CDR3 length is 14 residues. The ends were cut back, 0 bases at V and 4 bases at J, with 10 bases in the middle. CDR3 DNA sequence: TGTGCCAGCAGCTTGGGAGGGTCTGGCACTGAAGCTTTCTTT. Its translation is CASSLGGSGTEAFF.

CDR3 coding DNA: TGCGCCAGCAGCGAACAGGGGGCAGCGGGGACCCAGTACTTC. Its translation: CASSEQGAAGTQYF. This rearrangement joins TRBV5-1 to TRBJ2-5; 9 nucleotides agree with TRBD1. There are 14 residues in the CDR3. Per the germline V gene, CDR1 is SGHRS and CDR2 is YFSETQ. V gave up 4 bases and J gave up 7 bases; unmatched junction bases: 8. Full variable domain (outside the CDR3, taken from reference TRBV5-1 and TRBJ2-5): KAGVTQTPRYLIKTRGQQVTLSCSPISGHRSVSWYQQTPGQGLQFLFEYFSETQRNKGNFPGRFSGRQFSNSRSEMNVSTLELGDSALYLCASSEQGAAGTQYFGPGTRLLVL.

This chain uses TRBV9 with TRBJ2-1, with 10 bases that match TRBD2. The germline V gene encodes CDR1 SGDLS and CDR2 YYNGEE. V lost 3 bases, J lost 6 bases, and 6 bases stayed unmatched. The CDR3 extends over 15 amino acids. CDR3 amino acids: CASSGGTSVTNEQFF. The DNA of the CDR3 is TGTGCCAGCAGCGGGGGGACTAGCGTAACCAATGAGCAGTTCTTC.

This chain links TRBV28 with TRBJ2-3; D is perhaps TRBD2 (5 bases). CDR3 length: 14 amino acids. CDR1 and CDR2 (germline): MDHEN, SYDVKM. Trimming took 5 bases from V and 2 from J, leaving 11 bases between them. CDR3 region: CASSRTFPTDTQYF. CDR3 coding DNA: TGTGCCAGCAGTCGGACTTTCCCCACAGATACGCAGTATTTT.

The V and J genes are TRBV18 and TRBJ1-2; a weak D match, TRBD1 (6 bases). Germline V lookup: CDR1 KGHSH, CDR2 LQKENI. Deletions cut 0 bases from V and 4 bases from J, with 12 bases between. The CDR3 length is 15 residues. DNA of the CDR3: TGTGCCAGCTCACCACCGACCAGGGGTAGCTATGGCTACACCTTC. Its translation: CASSPPTRGSYGYTF.

This chain uses TRBV3-1 (or the pseudogene TRBV3-2) with TRBJ2-1; tentatively, D is TRBD2 (6 bases). The CDR3 runs 15 residues. The V and J ends lost 1 base and 3 bases respectively, with 10 bases between them. The germline CDR1 and CDR2 sequences are LGHDT and YNNKEL (reference sequence). This chain's CDR3 is CASSQASGFYNEQFF. In DNA form, the CDR3 reads TGTGCCAGCAGCCAAGCCAGCGGGTTCTACAATGAGCAGTTCTTC.

The CDR3 spells CASRDRGYTDTQYF. The CDR3, as DNA: TGTGCCAGCAGGGACAGGGGATACACAGATACGCAGTATTTT. V usage is TRBV2 and J usage is TRBJ2-3; TRBD1 matches 9 bases. This CDR3 comprises 14 residues. With V trimmed by 6 bases and J by 2 bases, 3 bases remained unmatched. Germline V gene sequence: CDR1 SNHLY, CDR2 FYNNEI. Full variable domain (missing parts from reference TRBV2 and TRBJ2-3): EPEVTQTPSHQVTQMGQEVILRCVPISNHLYFYWYRQILGQKVEFLVSFYNNEISEKSEIFDDQFSVERPDGSNFTLKIRSTKLEDSAMYFCASRDRGYTDTQYFGPGTRLTVL.

To note about this clone: Its ends do not fully match the called genes, so a read error is possible. The V call is TRBV28, the J call TRBJ1-1, with 8 bases aligning to TRBD1. The CDR3 runs to 13 residues. The V gene's germline CDR1 is MDHEN and CDR2 SYDVKM. The CDR3 DNA sequence: TGTGCCAGCAGTTTAGGTTGGACAGGGCCTTTTTGGTTT. This encodes CASSLGWTGPFWF.

V usage is TRBV2 and J usage is TRBJ1-1; tentatively, D is TRBD1 (5 bases). The CDR3 sequence is 15 residues long. Germline CDR1 SNHLY, CDR2 FYNNEI. Trimming removed 5 bases at V and 5 bases at J, with 18 bases between. CDR3 in DNA: TGTGCCAGCAGTCAGACAGAGAGTATAGGAACTGAAGCTTTCTTT. Its protein product is CASSQTESIGTEAFF.

This chain connects TRBV9 to TRBJ2-2; 9 bases agree with TRBD2. The V and J ends lost 4 bases and 8 bases, in that order; junction bases with no gene match: 6. The germline V gene encodes CDR1 SGDLS and CDR2 YYNGEE. CDR3 length: 14 amino acids. For the CDR3, the DNA is TGTGCCAGCAGCCCAAGACTAGCGGAAGGGGAGCTGTTTTTT. This translates into CASSPRLAEGELFF.

This chain links TRBV2 with TRBJ2-7, with 10 bases aligning to TRBD2. The CDR3 has 15 amino acids. The germline V gene encodes CDR1 SNHLY and CDR2 FYNNEI. The V and J ends lost 6 bases and 0 bases, in that order; junction bases with no gene match: 5. Written as DNA, the CDR3 is TGTGCCAGCAGCCACAGCGGGAGGGTCTCCTACGAGCAGTACTTC. This codes for CASSHSGRVSYEQYF.

The chain carries TRBV7-8 and TRBJ1-3; D uncertain. Germline CDR1 is SGHVS and CDR2 is FQNEAQ. Trimming cost V 7 bases and J 1 base, with 11 bases left between them. The CDR3 contains 14 residues. The CDR3 here is CASTQSHSGNTIYF. CDR3 nucleotides: TGTGCCAGCACCCAGTCCCATTCTGGAAACACCATATATTTT.

The chain combines TRBV5-6 with TRBJ1-4; 11 bases fit TRBD1. The germline V gene has CDR1 SGHDT and CDR2 YYEEEE. The ends lost 3 bases at V and 7 bases at J; junction bases unmatched: 8. The CDR3 has 16 residues. CDR3 sequence: CASSWRTGTGGEKLFF. CDR3 nucleotides: TGTGCCAGCAGCTGGCGAACCGGGACAGGGGGTGAAAAACTGTTTTTT.

The rearrangement links TRBV6-5 to TRBJ2-3; D gene unclear. Germline lookup yields CDR1 MNHEY and CDR2 SVGAGI. This CDR3 spans 12 amino acids. Trimming took off 6 bases at V and 0 bases at J, with 4 bases between the two ends. This CDR3 reads CASSSSTDTQYF. The CDR3, as DNA: TGTGCCAGCAGCTCTAGCACAGATACGCAGTATTTT.

As concerns this clone: Distinct nucleotide sequences in the sample also encode this CDR3. The chain uses TRBV19 and TRBJ1-1, with D possibly being TRBD1 (5 bases). Deletions cut 11 bases from V and 5 bases from J, with 15 bases between. The CDR3 spans 12 residues. CDR1 and CDR2 from the germline V gene are LNHDA and SQIVND (reference sequence). The CDR3, as DNA: TGTGCCTCAAGTAGGGAGGGGACTGAAGCTTTCTTT. Amino acids: CASSREGTEAFF.